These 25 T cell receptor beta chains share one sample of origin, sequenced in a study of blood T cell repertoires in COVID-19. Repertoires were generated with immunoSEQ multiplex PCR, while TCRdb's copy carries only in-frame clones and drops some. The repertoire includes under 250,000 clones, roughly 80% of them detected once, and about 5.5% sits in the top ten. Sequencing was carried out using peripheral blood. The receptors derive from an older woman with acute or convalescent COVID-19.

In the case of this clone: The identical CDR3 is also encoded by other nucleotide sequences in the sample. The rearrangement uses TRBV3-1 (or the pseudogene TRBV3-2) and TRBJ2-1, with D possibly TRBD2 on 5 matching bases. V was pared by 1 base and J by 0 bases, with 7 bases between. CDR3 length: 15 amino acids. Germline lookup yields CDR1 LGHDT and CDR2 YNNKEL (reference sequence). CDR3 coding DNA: TGTGCCAGCAGCCAAGGTGGGAGCTCCTACAATGAGCAGTTCTTC. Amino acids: CASSQGGSSYNEQFF.

The CDR3 spells CASSSLIGQGYGYTF. CDR3 in DNA: TGTGCCAGCAGTTCCCTCATCGGACAGGGCTATGGCTACACCTTC. This chain joins TRBV27 and TRBJ1-2, with 8 bases identical to TRBD1. Germline-derived CDR1 and CDR2 are MNHEY and SMNVEV (reference sequence). This CDR3 comprises 15 residues. V trimming: 4 bases; J trimming: 4 bases; junction bases outside the gene matches: 8.

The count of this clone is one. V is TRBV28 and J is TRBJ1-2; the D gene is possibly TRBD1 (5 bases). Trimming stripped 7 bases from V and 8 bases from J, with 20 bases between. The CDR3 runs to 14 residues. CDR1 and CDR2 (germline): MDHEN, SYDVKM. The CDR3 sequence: CASNTPGLSPGYTF. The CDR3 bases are TGTGCCAGCAACACACCGGGACTCTCTCCGGGCTACACCTTC.

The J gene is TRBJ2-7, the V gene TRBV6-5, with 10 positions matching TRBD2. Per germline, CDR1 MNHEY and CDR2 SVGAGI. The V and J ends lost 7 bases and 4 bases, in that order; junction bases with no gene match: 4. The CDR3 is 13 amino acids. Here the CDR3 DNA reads TGTGCCAGCACCGAGACTAGCGGGTACGAGCAGTACTTC. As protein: CASTETSGYEQYF.

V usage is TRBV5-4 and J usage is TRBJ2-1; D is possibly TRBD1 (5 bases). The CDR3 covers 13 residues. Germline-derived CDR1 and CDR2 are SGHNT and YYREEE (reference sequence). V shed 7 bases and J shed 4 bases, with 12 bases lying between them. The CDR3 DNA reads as TGTGCCAGCGCCCAAGGGGTATACAATGAGCAGTTCTTC. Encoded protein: CASAQGVYNEQFF.

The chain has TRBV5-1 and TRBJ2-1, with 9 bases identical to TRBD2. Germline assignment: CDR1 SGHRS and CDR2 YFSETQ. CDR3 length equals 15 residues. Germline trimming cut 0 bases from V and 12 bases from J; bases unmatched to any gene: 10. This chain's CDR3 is CASSLVTSGRGAQFF. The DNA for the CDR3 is TGCGCCAGCAGCTTGGTGACTAGCGGACGGGGTGCGCAGTTCTTC.

Here the CDR3 reads CATRPDSASGYNEQFF. The CDR3, as DNA: TGTGCCACCCGTCCCGACTCGGCTAGCGGCTACAATGAGCAGTTCTTC. The chain is built from TRBV24-1 and TRBJ2-1; 7 bases line up with TRBD2. The CDR3 loop spans 16 amino acids. V lost 9 bases, J lost 3 bases, and 13 bases stayed unmatched. Per the germline V gene, CDR1 is KGHDR and CDR2 is SFDVKD.

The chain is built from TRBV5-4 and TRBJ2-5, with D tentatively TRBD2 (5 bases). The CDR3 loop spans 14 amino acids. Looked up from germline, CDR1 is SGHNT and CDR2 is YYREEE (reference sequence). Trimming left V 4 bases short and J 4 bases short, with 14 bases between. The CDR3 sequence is CASSPGGLGETQYF. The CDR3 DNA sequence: TGTGCCAGCAGCCCAGGAGGATTGGGAGAGACCCAGTACTTC. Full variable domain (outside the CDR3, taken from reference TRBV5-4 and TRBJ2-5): ETGVTQSPTHLIKTRGQQVTLRCSSQSGHNTVSWYQQALGQGPQFIFQYYREEENGRGNFPPRFSGLQFPNYSSELNVNALELDDSALYLCASSPGGLGETQYFGPGTRLLVL.

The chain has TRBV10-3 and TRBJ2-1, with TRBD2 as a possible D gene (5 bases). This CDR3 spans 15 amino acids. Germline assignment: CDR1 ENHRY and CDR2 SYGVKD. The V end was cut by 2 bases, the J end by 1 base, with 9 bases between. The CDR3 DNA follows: TGTGCCATCAGTGAGGGTCGGGGATCCTACAATGAGCAGTTCTTC. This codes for CAISEGRGSYNEQFF.

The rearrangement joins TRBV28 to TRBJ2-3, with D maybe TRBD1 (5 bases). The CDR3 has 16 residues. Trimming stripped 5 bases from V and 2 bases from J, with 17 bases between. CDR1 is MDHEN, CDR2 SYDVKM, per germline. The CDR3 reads CASSPQGNPFTDTQYF. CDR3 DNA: TGTGCCAGCAGTCCCCAGGGAAACCCCTTCACAGATACGCAGTATTTT.

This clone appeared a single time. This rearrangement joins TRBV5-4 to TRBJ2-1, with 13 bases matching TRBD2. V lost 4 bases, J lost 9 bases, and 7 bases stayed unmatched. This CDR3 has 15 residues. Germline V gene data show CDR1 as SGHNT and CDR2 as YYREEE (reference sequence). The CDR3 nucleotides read TGTGCCAGCAGCCCCACTAGCGGGAGGGTGGGTGAGCAGTTCTTC. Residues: CASSPTSGRVGEQFF.

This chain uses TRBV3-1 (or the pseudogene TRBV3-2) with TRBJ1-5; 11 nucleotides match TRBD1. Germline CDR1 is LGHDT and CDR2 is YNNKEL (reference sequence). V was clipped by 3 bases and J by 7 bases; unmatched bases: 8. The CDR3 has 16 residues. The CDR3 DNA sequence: TGTGCCAGCAGCCACTCGGACAGGGGGCTGGGGCAGCCCCAGCATTTT. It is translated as CASSHSDRGLGQPQHF.

This CDR3 is CASSQGPGANVLTF. CDR3 DNA: TGTGCCAGTAGTCAGGGGCCCGGGGCCAACGTCCTGACTTTC. V usage is TRBV19 and J usage is TRBJ2-6, with a weak D call TRBD1 (6 bases). Trimming took 5 bases from V and 4 from J, leaving 9 bases between them. The CDR3 covers 14 residues. Looked up from germline, CDR1 is LNHDA and CDR2 is SQIVND (reference sequence).

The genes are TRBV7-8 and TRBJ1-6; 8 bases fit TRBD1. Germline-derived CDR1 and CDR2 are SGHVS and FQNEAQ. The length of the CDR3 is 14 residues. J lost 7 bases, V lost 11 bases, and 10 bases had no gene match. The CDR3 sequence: CAVNPGTGNSPLHF. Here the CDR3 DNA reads TGTGCCGTCAATCCCGGGACAGGCAATTCACCCCTCCACTTT.

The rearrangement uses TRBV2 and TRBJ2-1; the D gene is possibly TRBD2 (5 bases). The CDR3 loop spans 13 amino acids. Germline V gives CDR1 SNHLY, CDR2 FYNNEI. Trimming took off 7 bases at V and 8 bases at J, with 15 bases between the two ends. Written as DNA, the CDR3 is TGTGCCAGCATCACTCTAGCTAGGGATGAGCAGTTCTTC. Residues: CASITLARDEQFF.

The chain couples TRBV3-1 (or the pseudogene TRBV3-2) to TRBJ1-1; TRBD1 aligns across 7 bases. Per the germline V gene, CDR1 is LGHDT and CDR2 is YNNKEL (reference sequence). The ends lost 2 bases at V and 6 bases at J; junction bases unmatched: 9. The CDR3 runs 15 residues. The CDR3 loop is CASSQIHGGGSEAFF. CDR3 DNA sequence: TGTGCCAGCAGCCAAATACACGGAGGGGGCTCTGAAGCTTTCTTT.

The CDR3 is CATSDFRAPGGGTQYF. The CDR3 nucleotides are TGTGCCACCAGTGATTTTAGGGCTCCCGGGGGGGGGACCCAGTACTTC. The rearrangement links TRBV24-1 to TRBJ2-5; 8 nucleotides align to TRBD2. The junction had 10 bases not matched to a gene; V was cut back by 1 base and J by 7 bases. The length of the CDR3 is 16 residues. Germline CDR1 reads KGHDR; CDR2 reads SFDVKD.

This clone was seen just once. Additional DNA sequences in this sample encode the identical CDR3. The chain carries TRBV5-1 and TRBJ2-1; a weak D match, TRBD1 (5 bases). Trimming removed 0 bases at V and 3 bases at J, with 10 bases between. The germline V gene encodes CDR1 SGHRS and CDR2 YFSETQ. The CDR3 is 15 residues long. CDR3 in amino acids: CASSLGGTGYNEQFF. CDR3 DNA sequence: TGCGCCAGCAGCTTGGGGGGCACGGGCTACAATGAGCAGTTCTTC.

The CDR3 DNA sequence: TGTGCCAGCAGTCCCTCGACAGGGGGCATAAGGCAGCCCCAGCATTTT. Amino acid sequence: CASSPSTGGIRQPQHF. The chain uses TRBV28 and TRBJ1-5, with 10 nucleotides matching TRBD1. The CDR3 covers 16 residues. The germline CDR1 and CDR2 sequences are MDHEN and SYDVKM. The J segment lost 7 bases and the V segment lost 5 bases, leaving 11 bases of the junction unmatched. Supplemented by reference TRBV28 and TRBJ1-5, the full variable domain reads DVKVTQSSRYLVKRTGEKVFLECVQDMDHENMFWYRQDPGLGLRLIYFSYDVKMKEKGDIPEGYSVSREKKERFSLILESASTNQTSMYLCASSPSTGGIRQPQHFGDGTRLSIL.

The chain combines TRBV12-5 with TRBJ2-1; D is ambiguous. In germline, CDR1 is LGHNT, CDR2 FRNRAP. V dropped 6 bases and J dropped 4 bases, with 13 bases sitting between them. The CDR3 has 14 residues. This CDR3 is CASGSPELYNEQFF. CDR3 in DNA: TGTGCTAGTGGGAGCCCTGAGTTATACAATGAGCAGTTCTTC.

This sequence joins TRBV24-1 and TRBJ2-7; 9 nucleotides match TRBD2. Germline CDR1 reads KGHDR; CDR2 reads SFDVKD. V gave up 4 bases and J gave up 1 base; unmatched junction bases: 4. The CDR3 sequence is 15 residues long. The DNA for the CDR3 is TGTGCCACCAGTGACATCACTAGCGGGTCCTACGAGCAGTACTTC. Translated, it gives CATSDITSGSYEQYF.

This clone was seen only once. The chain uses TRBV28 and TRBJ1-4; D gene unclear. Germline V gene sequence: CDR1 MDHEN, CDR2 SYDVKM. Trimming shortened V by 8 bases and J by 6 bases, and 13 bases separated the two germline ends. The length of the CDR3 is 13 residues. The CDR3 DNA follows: TGTGCCAGCGCGGGCGGACTGTATGAAAAACTGTTTTTT. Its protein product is CASAGGLYEKLFF.

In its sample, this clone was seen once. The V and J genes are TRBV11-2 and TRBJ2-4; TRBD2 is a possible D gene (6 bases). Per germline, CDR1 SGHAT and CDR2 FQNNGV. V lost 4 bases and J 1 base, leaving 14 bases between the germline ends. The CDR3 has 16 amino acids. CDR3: CASSSNLASAKNIQYF. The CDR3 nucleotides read TGTGCCAGCAGCTCGAATCTAGCGAGTGCCAAAAACATTCAGTACTTC. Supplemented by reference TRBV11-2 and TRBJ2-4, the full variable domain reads EAGVAQSPRYKIIEKRQSVAFWCNPISGHATLYWYQQILGQGPKLLIQFQNNGVVDDSQLPKDRFSAERLKGVDSTLKIQPAKLEDSAVYLCASSSNLASAKNIQYFGAGTRLSVL.

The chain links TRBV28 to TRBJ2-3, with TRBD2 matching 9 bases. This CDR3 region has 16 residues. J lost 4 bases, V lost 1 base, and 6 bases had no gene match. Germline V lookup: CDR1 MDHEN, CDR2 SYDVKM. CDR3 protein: CASSLLSSGSSDTQYF. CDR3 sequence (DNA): TGTGCCAGCAGTTTATTGAGTAGCGGGAGCTCAGATACGCAGTATTTT. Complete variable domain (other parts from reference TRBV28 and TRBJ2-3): DVKVTQSSRYLVKRTGEKVFLECVQDMDHENMFWYRQDPGLGLRLIYFSYDVKMKEKGDIPEGYSVSREKKERFSLILESASTNQTSMYLCASSLLSSGSSDTQYFGPGTRLTVL.

In DNA, the CDR3 is TGTGCCAGCAGAACAGGGTACCAAGAGACCCAGTACTTC. Encoded protein: CASRTGYQETQYF. The chain carries TRBV12-3 or TRBV12-4 and TRBJ2-5; a weak D match, TRBD1 (6 bases). Between the trimmed V and J ends, which lost 6 bases and 0 bases, there was a span of 8 bases. There are 13 residues in the CDR3.